The present T cell receptor (beta chain) was sequenced within a study of cytomegalovirus exposure and HLA in healthy donors. Trimming removed 5 bases from V and 4 bases from J; junction bases left unmatched: 8. The length of the CDR3 is 15 residues. From germline, CDR1 is MNHEY and CDR2 SVGAGI. Study-wide results and caveats: Cytomegalovirus status was reportedly diagnosed by the classifier with high specificity and sensitivity. A likely sequencing artifact accounted for one observed cluster of highly shared sequence variants.

This PCR relied on a set of 60 Vbeta primers and 13 Jbeta primers. Clones were read by immunoSEQ multiplex PCR, and TCRdb kept only the in-frame ones, dropping some. The table shows under 300,000 clones, with roughly 81% occurring only once. Regarding this clone: Its target is not known.

V gene TRBV6-5 combines with J gene TRBJ2-7; TRBD1 agrees at 10 bases. This receptor was identified in a woman in her thirties or forties in good health and CMV-seropositive. The sequencing input was PBMCs. CDR3 sequence (DNA): TGTGCCAGCAGTCGACAGACAGGGGGCTTTTACGAGCAGTACTTC. Translated: CASSRQTGGFYEQYF.